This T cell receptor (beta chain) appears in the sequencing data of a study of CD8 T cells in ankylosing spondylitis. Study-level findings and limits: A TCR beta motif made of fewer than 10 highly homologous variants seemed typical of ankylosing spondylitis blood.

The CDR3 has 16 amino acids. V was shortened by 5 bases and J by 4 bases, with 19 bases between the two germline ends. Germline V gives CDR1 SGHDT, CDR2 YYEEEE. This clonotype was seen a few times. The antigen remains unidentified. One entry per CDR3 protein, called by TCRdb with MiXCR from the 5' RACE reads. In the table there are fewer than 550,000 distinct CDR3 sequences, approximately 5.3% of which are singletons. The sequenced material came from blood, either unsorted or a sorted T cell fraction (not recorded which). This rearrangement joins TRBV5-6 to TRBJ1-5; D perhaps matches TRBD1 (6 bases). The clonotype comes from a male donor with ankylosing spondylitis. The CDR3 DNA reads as TGTGCCAGCAGTCGAGGGGGTATTTGGGAAAATCAGCCCCAGCATTTT. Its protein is CASSRGGIWENQPQHF.